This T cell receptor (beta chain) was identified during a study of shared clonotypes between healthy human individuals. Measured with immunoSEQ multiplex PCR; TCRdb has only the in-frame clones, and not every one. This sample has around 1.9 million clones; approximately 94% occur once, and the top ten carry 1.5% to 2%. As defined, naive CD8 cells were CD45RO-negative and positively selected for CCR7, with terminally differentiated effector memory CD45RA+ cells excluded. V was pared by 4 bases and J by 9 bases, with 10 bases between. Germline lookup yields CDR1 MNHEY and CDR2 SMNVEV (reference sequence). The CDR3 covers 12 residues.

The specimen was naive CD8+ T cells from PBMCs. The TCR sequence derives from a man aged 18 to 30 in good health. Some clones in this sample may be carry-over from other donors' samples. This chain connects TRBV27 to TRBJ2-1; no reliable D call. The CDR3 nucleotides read TGTGCCAGCAGTTCCTTCCCCAGTGAGCAGTTCTTC. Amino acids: CASSSFPSEQFF.